This is a list of T cell receptor beta chains from one sample in a study of PD-L1 blockade in urothelial cancer. Generated by immunoSEQ multiplex PCR, the TCRdb table keeps only in-frame clones and is missing some. The table lists 40,000 to 55,000 clones, around 88% of them singletons. This specimen was PBMCs, taken around atezolizumab (anti-PD-L1) treatment. The source is a man in his sixties with urothelial cancer. Both conserved end residues are part of each CDR3. A D gene is named only where the DNA matches it firmly. Where a row states a size, it is once, few, many or the class of an expanded clone; other rows omit it.

v_call	d_call	clone_size	j_call	cdr3_aa	cdr3_nt
TRBV29-1	TRBD1	.	TRBJ1-2	CSVRQGASYGYTF	TGCAGCGTTAGACAGGGGGCTAGCTATGGCTACACCTTC
TRBV10-3	.	once	TRBJ2-3	CAISSSTDTQYF	TGTGCCATCAGCTCTAGCACAGATACGCAGTATTTT
TRBV4-1	TRBD1	.	TRBJ1-5	CASSFHTTGTDYQPQHF	TGCGCCAGCAGCTTCCACACTACCGGGACAGACTATCAGCCCCAGCATTTT
TRBV7-8	.	.	TRBJ1-5	CASSLVGRAGQPQHF	TGTGCCAGCAGCTTAGTAGGCAGGGCGGGACAGCCCCAGCATTTT
TRBV4-2	TRBD1	few	TRBJ1-6	CASTLGGQGRESPLHF	TGTGCCAGCACCTTGGGCGGACAGGGACGAGAGTCACCCCTCCACTTT
TRBV7-3	.	.	TRBJ2-3	CASSLGQSPDTQYF	TGTGCCAGCAGCTTGGGACAAAGTCCAGATACGCAGTATTTT
TRBV5-5	.	.	TRBJ2-1	CASSAPSRRYNEQFF	TGTGCCAGCAGCGCACCTAGTAGGCGGTACAATGAGCAGTTCTTC
TRBV19	.	.	TRBJ1-2	CASRSTQVEGRWDGYTF	TGTGCCAGTAGATCAACCCAGGTGGAGGGGCGCTGGGATGGCTACACCTTC
TRBV27	TRBD1	.	TRBJ1-6	CASSKETDRISYNSPLHF	TGTGCCAGCAGTAAAGAGACGGACAGGATCTCCTATAATTCACCCCTCCACTTT
TRBV11-1	TRBD1	.	TRBJ2-7	CASSFAGYRTGSPYEQYF	TGTGCCAGCAGCTTTGCTGGATATAGGACAGGGTCACCCTACGAGCAGTACTTC
TRBV19	.	.	TRBJ1-4	CASSIDLFQGGEKLFF	TGTGCCAGTAGTATAGATCTATTTCAGGGAGGTGAAAAACTGTTTTTT
TRBV7-9	TRBD1	.	TRBJ1-4	CASSLIVGQGVEKLFF	TGTGCCAGCAGCTTAATAGTTGGACAGGGGGTTGAAAAACTGTTTTTT
TRBV10-2	.	once	TRBJ2-3	CASRRDWRDTQYF	TGCGCCAGCAGAAGGGACTGGCGGGATACGCAGTATTTT
TRBV7-3	.	.	TRBJ2-2	CASSPRATGELFF	TGTGCCAGCAGCCCTCGAGCCACCGGGGAGCTGTTTTTT
TRBV19	.	.	TRBJ2-7	CASSHQGTEQYF	TGTGCCAGTAGTCATCAGGGAACCGAGCAGTACTTC
TRBV7-2	.	.	TRBJ1-3	CASGFRATSGNTIYF	TGTGCCAGCGGTTTCCGAGCCACCTCTGGAAACACCATATATTTT
TRBV6-5	TRBD1	.	TRBJ1-1	CASSYGQGTTEAFF	TGTGCCAGCAGTTACGGACAGGGGACGACTGAAGCTTTCTTT
TRBV5-1	.	.	TRBJ1-6	CASRSGNSPLHF	TGCGCCAGCAGATCAGGGAATTCACCCCTCCACTTT
TRBV6-5	.	once	TRBJ1-2	CASSRDIANYGYTF	TGTGCCAGCAGCCGGGACATAGCTAACTATGGCTACACCTTC
TRBV2	.	once	TRBJ1-3	CASSLLGANRGNTIYF	TGTGCCAGCAGTTTACTGGGGGCCAATCGTGGAAACACCATATATTTT
TRBV4-1	.	once	TRBJ2-7	CASSQENSPQGHYEQYF	TGCGCCAGCAGCCAAGAGAATTCCCCCCAGGGCCACTACGAGCAGTACTTC
TRBV19	TRBD1	.	TRBJ1-6	CASSNRDRYSPLHF	TGTGCCAGTAGTAACCGGGACAGATATTCACCCCTCCACTTT
TRBV5-1	.	once	TRBJ2-5	CASSLAGFQETQYF	TGCGCCAGCAGCTTGGCGGGTTTCCAAGAGACCCAGTACTTC
TRBV30	TRBD2	.	TRBJ2-5	CAWRERGQETQYF	TGTGCCTGGAGAGAGCGGGGGCAAGAGACCCAGTACTTC
TRBV27	.	.	TRBJ1-1	CASRLTENTEAFF	TGTGCCAGCAGGTTAACAGAGAACACTGAAGCTTTCTTT
TRBV19	.	.	TRBJ2-2	CASSRVGGELFF	TGTGCCAGTAGCAGGGTTGGCGGGGAGCTGTTTTTT
TRBV2	.	.	TRBJ2-5	CASLSTYQETQYF	TGTGCCAGCCTGTCTACCTACCAAGAGACCCAGTACTTC
TRBV11-3	.	once	TRBJ2-5	CASSLDGQSQETQYF	TGTGCCAGCAGCTTAGACGGACAGAGCCAAGAGACCCAGTACTTC
TRBV5-1	.	.	TRBJ2-5	CASSWTYQETQYF	TGCGCCAGCAGCTGGACATACCAAGAGACCCAGTACTTC